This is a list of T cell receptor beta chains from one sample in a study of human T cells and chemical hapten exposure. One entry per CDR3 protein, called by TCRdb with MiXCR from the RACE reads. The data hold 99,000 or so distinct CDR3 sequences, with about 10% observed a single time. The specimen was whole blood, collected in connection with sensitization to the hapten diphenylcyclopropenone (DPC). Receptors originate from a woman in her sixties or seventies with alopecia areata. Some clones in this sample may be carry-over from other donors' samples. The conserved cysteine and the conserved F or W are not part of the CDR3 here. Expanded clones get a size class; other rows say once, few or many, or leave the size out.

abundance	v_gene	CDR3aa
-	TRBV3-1	ASSQGNRGINGYT
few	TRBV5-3	ARSSGQGIMNTEAF
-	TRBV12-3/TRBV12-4	ASSFAGKNSPLH
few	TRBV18	ASSPPTGENTDTQY
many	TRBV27	ASSQRTGRSTDTQY
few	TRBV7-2	ASTVRQAYEQY
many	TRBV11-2	ASSSPFSRGALTPLH
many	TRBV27	ASSASLAALNSEQY
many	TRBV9	ASSRGYEQY
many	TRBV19	ASHFESGAPNEKLF
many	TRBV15	ATSRNRGSYNEQF
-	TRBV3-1	ASSPSGGPYEQF
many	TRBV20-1	SADRGLNTEAF
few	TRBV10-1	ASSDRRDYGYT
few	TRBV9	ASSVESSNIQY
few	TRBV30	AWSVGETQY
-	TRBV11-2	ASSPNGETQETQY
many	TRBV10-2	ASSGLLSPDTQY
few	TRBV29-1	SVEVGARAKNIQY
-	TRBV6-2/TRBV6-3	ASSVSGTGYSPLH
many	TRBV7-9	ASSFGQGNTEAF
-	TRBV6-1	ASSEVRTGVPVDGYT
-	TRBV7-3	ASSPRHAGTEAF
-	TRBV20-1	SARDPREGGQETQY
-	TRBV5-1	ASSGGQGEETQY
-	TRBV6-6	ASYRGSPEVGAEAF
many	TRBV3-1	ASSQDAAGNTIY
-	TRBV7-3	ASSKRSGDREAF
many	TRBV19	ASNSGANVLT
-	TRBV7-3	ASSLGMGQGRQHVGELF
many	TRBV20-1	SALTSGGTRD
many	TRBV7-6	ASSRFWGQGGEQY
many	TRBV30	AWSAVNEQF
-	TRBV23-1	ASSQSGCPSGSNQPQH
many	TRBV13	ASSSPGPGELF
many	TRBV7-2	ASSLQRGNNSPLH
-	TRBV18	ASSPQGLNTEAF
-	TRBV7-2	ASSFQASYEQY
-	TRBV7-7	ASSPVAGGTGELF
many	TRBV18	ASSPRGNRDSNQPQH
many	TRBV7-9	ASGRQETQY
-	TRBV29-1	SGGGGGTGELF
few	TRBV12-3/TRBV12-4	ASSLSGTETQY
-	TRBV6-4	ASRADSRNTEAF
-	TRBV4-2	ASSQDGSRGRNTGELF
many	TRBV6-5	ASSFTMAPTDTQY
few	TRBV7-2	ASSLDFLITSTDTQY
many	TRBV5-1	ASSLAGTEKETQY
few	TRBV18	ASSQRTGGEDTQY
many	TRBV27	ASSGEGPDYGYT
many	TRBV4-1	ASSRGQAFGNQPQH
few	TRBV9	ASSGTGHGLYGYT
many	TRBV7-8	ASSRRGGIETQY
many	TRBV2	ASSGDSTNEKLF
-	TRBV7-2	ASSEGWTGYTGELF
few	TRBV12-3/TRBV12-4	ASSLNQGAEAF
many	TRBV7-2	ASSTRTGITYNEQF
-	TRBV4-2	ASSQSGTTNTGELF
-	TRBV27	ASSLRVPTGELF
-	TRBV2	ASSSQGAGNTEAF